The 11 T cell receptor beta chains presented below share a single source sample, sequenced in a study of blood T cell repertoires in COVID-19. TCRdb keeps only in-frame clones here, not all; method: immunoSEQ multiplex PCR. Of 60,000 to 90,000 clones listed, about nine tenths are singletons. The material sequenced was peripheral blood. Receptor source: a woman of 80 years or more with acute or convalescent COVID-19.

The CDR3 DNA follows: TGCGCCAGCAGCCGGCGGGGGAGAGGCACAGATACGCAGTATTTT. Protein: CASSRRGRGTDTQYF. The rearrangement uses TRBV4-3 and TRBJ2-3; 7 positions agree with TRBD2. Losses at the gene ends were 4 bases for V and 1 base for J; bases not matched to a gene: 5. CDR1 and CDR2 from the germline V gene are LGHNA and YSLEER. The CDR3 is 15 amino acids.

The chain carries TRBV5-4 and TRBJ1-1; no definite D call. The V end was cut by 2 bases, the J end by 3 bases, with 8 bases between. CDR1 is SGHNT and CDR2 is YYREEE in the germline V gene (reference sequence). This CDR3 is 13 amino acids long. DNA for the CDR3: TGTGCCAGCAGCTTTCGGAGGGACACTGAAGCTTTCTTT. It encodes CASSFRRDTEAFF. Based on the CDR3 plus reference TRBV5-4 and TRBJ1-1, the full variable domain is ETGVTQSPTHLIKTRGQQVTLRCSSQSGHNTVSWYQQALGQGPQFIFQYYREEENGRGNFPPRFSGLQFPNYSSELNVNALELDDSALYLCASSFRRDTEAFFGQGTRLTVV.

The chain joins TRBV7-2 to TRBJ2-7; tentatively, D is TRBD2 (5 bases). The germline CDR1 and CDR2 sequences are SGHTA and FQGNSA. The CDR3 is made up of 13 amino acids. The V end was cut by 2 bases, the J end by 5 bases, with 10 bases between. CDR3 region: CASSLPGINEQYF. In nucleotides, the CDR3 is TGTGCCAGCAGCTTACCGGGGATCAACGAGCAGTACTTC.

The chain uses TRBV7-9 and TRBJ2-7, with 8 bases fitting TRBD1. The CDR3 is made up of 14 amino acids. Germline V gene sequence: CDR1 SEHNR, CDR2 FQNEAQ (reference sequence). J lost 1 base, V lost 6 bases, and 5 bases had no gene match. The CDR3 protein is CASRSDRESYEQYF. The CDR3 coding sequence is TGTGCCAGCAGATCGGACAGGGAATCCTACGAGCAGTACTTC. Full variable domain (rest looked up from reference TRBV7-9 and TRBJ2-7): DTGVSQNPRHKITKRGQNVTFRCDPISEHNRLYWYRQTLGQGPEFLTYFQNEAQLEKSRLLSDRFSAERPKGSFSTLEIQRTEQGDSAMYLCASRSDRESYEQYFGPGTRLTVT.

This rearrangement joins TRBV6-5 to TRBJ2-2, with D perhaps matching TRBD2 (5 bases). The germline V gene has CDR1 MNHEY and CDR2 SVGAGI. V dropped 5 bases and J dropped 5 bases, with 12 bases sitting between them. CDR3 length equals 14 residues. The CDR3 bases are TGTGCCAGCAGTAGAGGGCGGCAAACCGGGGAGCTGTTTTTT. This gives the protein CASSRGRQTGELFF.

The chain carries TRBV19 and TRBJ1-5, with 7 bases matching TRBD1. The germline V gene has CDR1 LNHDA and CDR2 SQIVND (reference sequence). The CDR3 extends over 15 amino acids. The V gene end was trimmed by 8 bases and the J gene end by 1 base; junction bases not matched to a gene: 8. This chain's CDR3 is CASERQGISNQPQHF. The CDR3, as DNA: TGTGCCAGTGAACGACAGGGAATAAGCAATCAGCCCCAGCATTTT.

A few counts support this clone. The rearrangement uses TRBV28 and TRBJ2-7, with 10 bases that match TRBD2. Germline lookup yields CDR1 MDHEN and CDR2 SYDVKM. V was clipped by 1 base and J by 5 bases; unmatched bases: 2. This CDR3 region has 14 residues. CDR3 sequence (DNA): TGTGCCAGCAGTTTATATACTAGCGGGAACGAGCAGTACTTC. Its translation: CASSLYTSGNEQYF. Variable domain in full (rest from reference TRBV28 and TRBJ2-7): DVKVTQSSRYLVKRTGEKVFLECVQDMDHENMFWYRQDPGLGLRLIYFSYDVKMKEKGDIPEGYSVSREKKERFSLILESASTNQTSMYLCASSLYTSGNEQYFGPGTRLTVT.

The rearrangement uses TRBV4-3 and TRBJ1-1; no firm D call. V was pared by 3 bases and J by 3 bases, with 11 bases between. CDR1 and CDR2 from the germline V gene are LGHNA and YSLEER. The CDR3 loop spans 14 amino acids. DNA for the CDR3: TGCGCCAGCAGCCAGATTCTCGGGGACACTGAAGCTTTCTTT. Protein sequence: CASSQILGDTEAFF.

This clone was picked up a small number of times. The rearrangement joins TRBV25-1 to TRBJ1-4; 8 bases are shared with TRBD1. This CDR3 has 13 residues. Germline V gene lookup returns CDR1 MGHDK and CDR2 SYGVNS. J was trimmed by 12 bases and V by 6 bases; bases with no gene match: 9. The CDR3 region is CASRRGTGGELFF. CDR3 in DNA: TGTGCCAGCAGGAGGGGAACAGGGGGAGAACTGTTTTTT.

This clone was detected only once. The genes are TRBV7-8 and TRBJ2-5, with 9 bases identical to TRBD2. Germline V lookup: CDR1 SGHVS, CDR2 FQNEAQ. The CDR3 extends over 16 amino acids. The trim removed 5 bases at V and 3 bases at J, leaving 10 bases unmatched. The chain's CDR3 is CASSGSGRVEKETQYF. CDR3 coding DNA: TGTGCCAGCAGCGGTAGCGGGAGAGTAGAGAAAGAGACCCAGTACTTC.

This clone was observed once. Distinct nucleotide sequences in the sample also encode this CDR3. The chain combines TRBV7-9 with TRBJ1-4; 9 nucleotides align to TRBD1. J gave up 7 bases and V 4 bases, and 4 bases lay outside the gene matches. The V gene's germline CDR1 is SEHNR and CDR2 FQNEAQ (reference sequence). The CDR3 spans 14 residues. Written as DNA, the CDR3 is TGTGCCAGCAGCTCGGGACAGGGCGTTGAAAAACTGTTTTTT. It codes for CASSSGQGVEKLFF.